This TCR beta chain was recovered during a study of T cell clonality in common variable immunodeficiency. This clone has at least ten counts. Its antigen is unknown. Study-level points and caveats: Common variable immunodeficiency TCR beta sequences reportedly had fewer deletions and N-nucleotide insertions. Shared TCRbeta clones were fewer between CVID subjects than controls. TCRbeta clonality was increased in CVID versus healthy controls.

Sequenced by immunoSEQ multiplex PCR; TCRdb stores in-frame clones only, minus some. The sample contains some 50,000 clones, none of them singletons. This receptor was taken from a person aged 18 to 75 in good health. The sequencing sample was made of peripheral blood mononuclear cells.

The CDR3 bases that were read are TGTGCCAGCAGTGTAAGTGGGACAGCGCCCTACGAG. Translating gives CASSVSGTAPYE. The whole CDR3 sequence reads CASSVSGTAPYEQYF. This chain joins TRBV6-1 and TRBJ2-7; 7 positions agree with TRBD1. The read terminates 3 residues ahead of where the CDR3 ends, so the germline J gene completes it. The CDR3 runs 15 residues. Germline CDR1 is MNHNS and CDR2 is SASEGT. V lost 4 bases to trimming and J lost 2 bases; unmatched junction nucleotides: 8.